Shown below are 17 T cell receptor beta chains from a single sample sequenced in a study of blood T cell repertoires in COVID-19. The protocol was immunoSEQ multiplex PCR, while the TCRdb copy is restricted to in-frame clones and leaves out a portion. The sample has some 300,000 clones, roughly 88% seen once. Sequencing was done on a sample of peripheral blood. These receptors all stem from a woman in her 30s who had recovered from COVID-19.

The CDR3 loop reads CASSVGPGQPQHF. The CDR3 DNA follows: TGTGCCAGCAGTGTCGGTCCGGGTCAGCCCCAGCATTTT. This chain uses TRBV6-4 with TRBJ1-5; no firm D call. Trimming removed 4 bases at V and 6 bases at J, with 10 bases between. The CDR3 consists of 13 residues. Germline V gives CDR1 MRHNA, CDR2 SNTAGT.

This chain links TRBV11-3 with TRBJ2-1; 8 bases fit TRBD2. Germline V gives CDR1 SGHNT, CDR2 YENEEA. The CDR3 loop spans 17 amino acids. V shed 1 base, J shed 5 bases, and the junction held 10 bases outside the gene matches. The CDR3 DNA sequence: TGTGCCAGCAGCTTAGGCGGCTTAGAAGCGGGAGACAATGAGCAGTTCTTC. Translation: CASSLGGLEAGDNEQFF.

This sequence joins TRBV9 and TRBJ2-3, with D unresolved. V was pared by 5 bases and J by 6 bases, with 7 bases between. This CDR3 contains 11 residues. Germline CDR1 is SGDLS and CDR2 is YYNGEE. CDR3 in DNA: TGTGCCAGCAGTCGACTTGATACGCAGTATTTT. Protein product: CASSRLDTQYF.

This clone was counted only a few times. The chain recombines TRBV19 with TRBJ2-1; TRBD1 matches 7 bases. Germline loops: CDR1 LNHDA, CDR2 SQIVND (reference sequence). This CDR3 spans 16 amino acids. Losses at the gene ends were 6 bases for V and 0 bases for J; bases not matched to a gene: 8. The CDR3 nucleotides read TGTGCCAGTAGAGTCAACAGGGGTCCCTCCTACAATGAGCAGTTCTTC. The encoded protein is CASRVNRGPSYNEQFF.

The V call is TRBV5-1, the J call TRBJ2-1; 11 bases are shared with TRBD1. The CDR3 has 16 residues. Germline values: CDR1 SGHRS, CDR2 YFSETQ. V lost 3 bases and J lost 7; bases outside the gene matches: 9. CDR3 sequence: CASSSYGGQGVNEQFF. The CDR3 coding sequence is TGCGCCAGCAGCTCCTATGGGGGACAGGGGGTGAATGAGCAGTTCTTC.

The chain has TRBV19 and TRBJ1-2; weak D call: TRBD1 (5 bases). V was clipped by 3 bases and J by 7 bases, with 12 bases between them. Germline V gene data show CDR1 as LNHDA and CDR2 as SQIVND (reference sequence). This CDR3 has 13 amino acids. CDR3 DNA sequence: TGTGCCAGTAGTATTGGAGGGGACTCTGGCTACACCTTC. This translates into CASSIGGDSGYTF.

The chain is built from TRBV4-2 and TRBJ1-1; possibly TRBD1 for D (6 bases). V was trimmed by 1 base and J by 1 base, leaving 13 bases between them. The CDR3 runs to 16 residues. Germline loops: CDR1 LGHNA, CDR2 YNFKEQ. The CDR3 loop is CASSQVPGEKNTEAFF. CDR3 nucleotide sequence: TGTGCCAGCAGCCAAGTTCCAGGGGAGAAGAACACTGAAGCTTTCTTT.

The chain employs TRBV19 and TRBJ2-7, with 9 positions matching TRBD2. The trim removed 5 bases at V and 6 bases at J, leaving 11 bases unmatched. CDR1 and CDR2 from the germline V gene are LNHDA and SQIVND (reference sequence). CDR3 size: 15 residues. The CDR3 DNA reads TGTGCCAGTAGTTTGTCTAGCGGGGCCTACTCCGAGCAGTACTTC. It specifies CASSLSSGAYSEQYF.

The sample holds a few counts of this clone. The chain has TRBV7-2 and TRBJ2-2; 8 nucleotides match TRBD1. Germline V gene data show CDR1 as SGHTA and CDR2 as FQGNSA. Trimming at V came to 10 bases and at J to 4 bases, leaving 11 bases not matched to a gene. This CDR3 has 15 residues. The CDR3 sequence is CAIEQGAGFTGELFF. CDR3 nucleotide sequence: TGTGCCATTGAGCAGGGGGCGGGTTTCACCGGGGAGCTGTTTTTT.

This chain links TRBV24-1 with TRBJ2-5; D uncertain. In germline, CDR1 is KGHDR, CDR2 SFDVKD. V was clipped by 4 bases and J by 5 bases, with 10 bases between them. The CDR3 runs 13 residues. DNA of the CDR3: TGTGCCACCAGTGAATACGGTGCCGAGACCCAGTACTTC. Translated, it gives CATSEYGAETQYF.

This clone came up once. The genes are TRBV2 and TRBJ1-2; 8 positions agree with TRBD1. Germline CDR1 reads SNHLY; CDR2 reads FYNNEI. V lost 5 bases, J lost 3 bases, and 5 bases stayed unmatched. The CDR3 runs to 14 residues. CDR3 region: CASSRDRPDYGYTF. As DNA, the CDR3 is TGTGCCAGCAGTCGGGACAGGCCCGACTATGGCTACACCTTC. Full variable domain (rest looked up from reference TRBV2 and TRBJ1-2): EPEVTQTPSHQVTQMGQEVILRCVPISNHLYFYWYRQILGQKVEFLVSFYNNEISEKSEIFDDQFSVERPDGSNFTLKIRSTKLEDSAMYFCASSRDRPDYGYTFGSGTRLTVV.

This clone was observed once. The CDR3 spells CASSLKASGGQETQYF. The DNA for the CDR3 is TGTGCCAGCAGCTTGAAGGCTAGCGGGGGGCAAGAGACCCAGTACTTC. This chain links TRBV5-4 with TRBJ2-5, with 11 bases aligning to TRBD2. The V segment lost 1 base and the J segment 2 bases; nucleotides outside the gene matches: 4. CDR1 and CDR2 (germline): SGHNT, YYREEE (reference sequence). The length of the CDR3 is 16 residues.

The chain carries TRBV7-9 and TRBJ2-1, with D possibly being TRBD1 (5 bases). This CDR3 comprises 14 residues. From germline, CDR1 is SEHNR and CDR2 FQNEAQ (reference sequence). V was cut by 5 bases and J by 1 base, with 9 bases left in between. The CDR3: CASSQGGSYNEQFF. The CDR3, as DNA: TGTGCCAGCAGCCAGGGTGGTTCCTACAATGAGCAGTTCTTC.

This chain links TRBV19 with TRBJ1-2; TRBD1 matches at 8 bases. Germline CDR1 is LNHDA and CDR2 is SQIVND (reference sequence). The ends lost 4 bases at V and 5 bases at J; junction bases unmatched: 12. This CDR3 has 16 amino acids. The CDR3 sequence: CASSSHRGTTPYGYTF. As DNA, the CDR3 is TGTGCCAGTAGTAGCCACAGGGGGACTACCCCGTATGGCTACACCTTC.

This chain connects TRBV28 to TRBJ1-1; tentative D call: TRBD1 (6 bases). Deletions cut 6 bases from V and 1 base from J, with 12 bases between. The CDR3 is 14 amino acids. Germline-derived CDR1 and CDR2 are MDHEN and SYDVKM. Written as DNA, the CDR3 is TGTGCCAGCAGCCCCCCGGACAGGAACACTGAAGCTTTCTTT. Protein: CASSPPDRNTEAFF.

The chain joins TRBV7-9 to TRBJ1-4; D is perhaps TRBD1 (5 bases). CDR3 length equals 11 residues. V gave up 5 bases and J gave up 12 bases, with 10 bases separating them. CDR1 SEHNR and CDR2 FQNEAQ come from the germline V gene (reference sequence). The CDR3 reads CASSAGWELFF. DNA of the CDR3: TGTGCCAGCAGCGCAGGGTGGGAACTGTTTTTT.

CDR3 region: CASSREREETQYF. Written as DNA, the CDR3 is TGTGCCAGTAGTAGAGAGCGGGAAGAGACCCAGTACTTC. The V and J genes are TRBV19 and TRBJ2-5; weak D call: TRBD2 (6 bases). In germline, CDR1 is LNHDA, CDR2 SQIVND (reference sequence). The CDR3 consists of 13 residues. The germline V and J ends were trimmed by 4 bases and 3 bases, with 9 bases remaining between them. Full variable domain (missing parts from reference TRBV19 and TRBJ2-5): DGGITQSPKYLFRKEGQNVTLSCEQNLNHDAMYWYRQDPGQGLRLIYYSQIVNDFQKGDIAEGYSVSREKKESFPLTVTSAQKNPTAFYLCASSREREETQYFGPGTRLLVL.